One and the same sample provided the 17 T cell receptor beta chains below, sequenced in a study of T cell responses to AZD1222 COVID-19 vaccine. Using immunoSEQ multiplex PCR, the repertoire was profiled, and TCRdb retains in-frame clones only, with some absent. This table holds some 150,000 clones, about 95% found once. Source: peripheral blood, taken on day 0 of AZD1222 vaccination. The receptors derive from an adult in good health.

In DNA form, the CDR3 reads TGTGCCACCAGCAGAGCAGGGGGAGGGTATCAGCCCCAGCATTTT. Its protein is CATSRAGGGYQPQHF. The chain uses TRBV15 and TRBJ1-5; TRBD1 aligns across 7 bases. The CDR3 consists of 15 residues. Losses at the gene ends were 1 base for V and 5 bases for J; bases not matched to a gene: 5. CDR1 and CDR2 (germline): LNHNV, YYDKDF (reference sequence).

The V call is TRBV2, the J call TRBJ1-6; D gene ambiguous. The CDR3 is 12 residues long. CDR1 SNHLY and CDR2 FYNNEI come from the germline V gene. Trimming took 7 bases from V and 5 from J, leaving 6 bases between them. The DNA for the CDR3 is TGTGCCAGCACGATGGATAATTCACCCCTCCACTTT. Translated: CASTMDNSPLHF.

This chain links TRBV28 with TRBJ1-6; no definite D call. The ends were cut back, 6 bases at V and 9 bases at J, with 9 bases in the middle. Germline CDR1 MDHEN, CDR2 SYDVKM. The CDR3 is made up of 12 amino acids. The DNA of the CDR3 is TGTGCCAGCAGCTTGCTATTTTCACCCCTCCACTTT. Translation: CASSLLFSPLHF. The full variable domain, with the rest looked up from reference TRBV28 and TRBJ1-6, is DVKVTQSSRYLVKRTGEKVFLECVQDMDHENMFWYRQDPGLGLRLIYFSYDVKMKEKGDIPEGYSVSREKKERFSLILESASTNQTSMYLCASSLLFSPLHFGNGTRLTVT.

The chain uses TRBV3-1 (or the pseudogene TRBV3-2) and TRBJ2-3; D may correspond to TRBD1 or TRBD2 (5 bases each). Germline assignment: CDR1 LGHDT and CDR2 YNNKEL (reference sequence). CDR3 length: 14 amino acids. Trimming took 1 base from V and 2 from J, leaving 7 bases between them. CDR3 residues: CASSQGGNTDTQYF. The CDR3, as DNA: TGTGCCAGCAGCCAAGGGGGGAACACAGATACGCAGTATTTT.

The V and J genes are TRBV6-5 and TRBJ1-2, with TRBD1 matching 7 bases. The trim removed 7 bases at V and 5 bases at J, leaving 7 bases unmatched. The CDR3 spans 13 residues. Germline-derived CDR1 and CDR2 are MNHEY and SVGAGI. CDR3 in amino acids: CASTWGTEYGYTF. The CDR3 nucleotides are TGTGCCAGCACGTGGGGGACAGAGTATGGCTACACCTTC.

The V gene is TRBV7-8, the J gene TRBJ2-7, with D maybe TRBD1 (5 bases). V dropped 2 bases and J dropped 3 bases, with 11 bases sitting between them. Germline V lookup: CDR1 SGHVS, CDR2 FQNEAQ. The CDR3 runs 14 residues. DNA for the CDR3: TGTGCCAGCAGCTTAAGGACACACAACTACGAGCAGTACGTC. This codes for CASSLRTHNYEQYV.

J is TRBJ1-1 and V is TRBV5-1; 9 bases align to TRBD1. The CDR3 is 15 residues long. V lost 0 bases and J lost 1; bases outside the gene matches: 1. CDR1 is SGHRS, CDR2 YFSETQ, per germline. This CDR3 reads CASSLGDRANTEAFF. The CDR3, as DNA: TGCGCCAGCAGCTTGGGGGACAGGGCGAACACTGAAGCTTTCTTT.

J is TRBJ1-1 and V is TRBV10-3; possibly TRBD1 for D (6 bases). V lost 6 bases and J 1 base, leaving 15 bases between the germline ends. There are 15 residues in the CDR3. Germline V gene sequence: CDR1 ENHRY, CDR2 SYGVKD. The DNA of the CDR3 is TGTGCCATCAGGCCCACGGGGGCTGGGAACACTGAAGCTTTCTTT. As protein: CAIRPTGAGNTEAFF.

The rearrangement links TRBV24-1 to TRBJ2-2, with unresolved D. The CDR3 covers 14 residues. Deletions cut 0 bases from V and 1 base from J, with 2 bases between. Germline CDR1 reads KGHDR; CDR2 reads SFDVKD. CDR3 coding DNA: TGTGCCACCAGTGATTTGAAGAACACCGGGGAGCTGTTTTTT. This encodes CATSDLKNTGELFF.

The rearrangement joins TRBV6-1 to TRBJ2-3; D may be TRBD2 (6 bases). V shed 0 bases and J shed 3 bases, with 7 bases lying between them. The germline gives CDR1 MNHNS, CDR2 SASEGT. The CDR3 length is 14 residues. CDR3 nucleotides: TGTGCCAGCAGTGAAGCGGCGGGGACAGATACGCAGTATTTT. Residues: CASSEAAGTDTQYF.

V usage is TRBV4-2 and J usage is TRBJ1-2; D remains unclear. Trimming stripped 4 bases from V and 4 bases from J, with 19 bases between. The CDR3 is 16 amino acids. Per germline, CDR1 LGHNA and CDR2 YNFKEQ. The CDR3 sequence is CASSPTNLDRLYGYTF. The CDR3 DNA is TGTGCCAGCAGCCCAACCAATCTGGACCGACTCTATGGCTACACCTTC.

V is TRBV6-6 and J is TRBJ1-2; 8 bases align to TRBD1. V shed 0 bases, J shed 7 bases, and the junction held 4 bases outside the gene matches. Per the germline V gene, CDR1 is MNHNY and CDR2 is SVGAGI (reference sequence). The length of the CDR3 is 14 residues. The chain's CDR3 is CASSYSTGVGGYTF. The CDR3 bases are TGTGCCAGCAGTTACTCGACAGGGGTAGGTGGCTACACCTTC.

The J gene is TRBJ1-2, the V gene TRBV19; weak D call: TRBD1 (5 bases). CDR3 length: 15 residues. V lost 3 bases to trimming and J lost 0 bases, with 11 bases between them. Germline V gene lookup returns CDR1 LNHDA and CDR2 SQIVND (reference sequence). CDR3 amino acids: CASSILGTPNYGYTF. CDR3 DNA sequence: TGTGCCAGTAGTATCTTGGGGACCCCTAACTATGGCTACACCTTC.

CDR3 nucleotides: TGCGCCAGCCGTCGCGTGATGCTAGCGGGAGTGAAAGATACGCAGTATTTT. This encodes CASRRVMLAGVKDTQYF. This chain joins TRBV5-1 and TRBJ2-3, with TRBD2 identical over 10 bases. The CDR3 contains 17 residues. Unmatched junction bases numbered 16, after V lost 7 bases and J lost 5 bases. In germline, CDR1 is SGHRS, CDR2 YFSETQ. Full variable domain (remainder filled in from reference TRBV5-1 and TRBJ2-3): KAGVTQTPRYLIKTRGQQVTLSCSPISGHRSVSWYQQTPGQGLQFLFEYFSETQRNKGNFPGRFSGRQFSNSRSEMNVSTLELGDSALYLCASRRVMLAGVKDTQYFGPGTRLTVL.

The chain couples TRBV27 to TRBJ1-2; 8 nucleotides line up with TRBD1. J was trimmed by 10 bases and V by 6 bases; bases with no gene match: 7. The germline V gene encodes CDR1 MNHEY and CDR2 SMNVEV (reference sequence). CDR3 size: 12 residues. For the CDR3, the DNA is TGTGCCAGCAGCCTCGGACAGGGTCCCTACACCTTC. This encodes CASSLGQGPYTF.

J is TRBJ2-2 and V is TRBV5-1; weak D call: TRBD1 (6 bases). This CDR3 spans 15 amino acids. Germline CDR1 SGHRS, CDR2 YFSETQ. Trimming took off 0 bases at V and 5 bases at J, with 11 bases between the two ends. CDR3 loop: CASSLVGGATGELFF. DNA for the CDR3: TGCGCCAGCAGCTTGGTAGGGGGTGCGACCGGGGAGCTGTTTTTT.

The chain couples TRBV24-1 to TRBJ1-2; no reliable D call. This CDR3 is 13 amino acids long. Germline V lookup: CDR1 KGHDR, CDR2 SFDVKD. Trimming pared 4 bases from V and 4 bases from J, leaving 9 bases between. CDR3 sequence reads: CATSDQDFYGYTF. The CDR3 DNA follows: TGTGCCACCAGTGACCAGGACTTCTATGGCTACACCTTC.